What follows are 14 T cell receptor beta chains derived from one specimen sequenced in a study of shared clonotypes between healthy human individuals. Produced via immunoSEQ multiplex PCR; TCRdb's table is partial and in-frame only. The data show some 2.4 million clones, more than 85% seen once. Sequenced input: naive CD4+ T cells from PBMCs. Subset meaning: CD45RA+ positively selected. All receptors derive from a man between 18 and 35 years old in good health. Some clones in this sample may be carry-over from other donors' samples.

The genes are TRBV6-1 and TRBJ2-7; 9 nucleotides align to TRBD1. Per germline, CDR1 MNHNS and CDR2 SASEGT. Trimming removed 7 bases from V and 7 bases from J; junction bases left unmatched: 11. The length of the CDR3 is 14 residues. For the CDR3, the DNA is TGTGCCAGCACCGTAGGGACAGGGACGGAGGAGCAGTACTTC. The encoded protein is CASTVGTGTEEQYF.

The genes are TRBV4-1 and TRBJ1-2; D not resolved. The CDR3 is made up of 17 amino acids. Germline V gene lookup returns CDR1 MGHRA and CDR2 YSYEKL. Trimming stripped 3 bases from V and 6 bases from J, with 23 bases between. The DNA for the CDR3 is TGCGCCAGCAGCCATGATCGGACGGGCCTTGGGTACGATGGCTACACCTTC. Protein sequence: CASSHDRTGLGYDGYTF.

The gene calls are TRBV18 and TRBJ2-1, with a tentative D call TRBD1 (6 bases). CDR3 length: 14 amino acids. V lost 4 bases and J 6 bases, leaving 13 bases between the germline ends. From germline, CDR1 is KGHSH and CDR2 LQKENI. Here the CDR3 reads CASSLPQGGNEQFF. The CDR3 coding sequence is TGTGCCAGCTCACTACCACAGGGCGGCAATGAGCAGTTCTTC.

V and J are TRBV5-4 and TRBJ2-5; D might be TRBD1 or TRBD2, each matching 5 bases. The germline CDR1 and CDR2 sequences are SGHNT and YYREEE (reference sequence). With 5 bases removed from V and 3 bases from J, the gap between germline ends came to 17 bases. The CDR3 is made up of 15 amino acids. The CDR3: CASRYRDLNEETQYF. In DNA form, the CDR3 reads TGTGCCAGCAGGTACCGGGACCTAAACGAAGAGACCCAGTACTTC. Full variable domain (outside the CDR3, taken from reference TRBV5-4 and TRBJ2-5): ETGVTQSPTHLIKTRGQQVTLRCSSQSGHNTVSWYQQALGQGPQFIFQYYREEENGRGNFPPRFSGLQFPNYSSELNVNALELDDSALYLCASRYRDLNEETQYFGPGTRLLVL.

To note about this clone: This same CDR3 is encoded by further DNA sequences in the sample. This chain joins TRBV5-1 and TRBJ2-2; D is ambiguous. The CDR3 consists of 14 residues. Trimming took off 1 base at V and 0 bases at J, with 4 bases between the two ends. Germline CDR1 is SGHRS and CDR2 is YFSETQ. The CDR3 bases are TGCGCCAGCAGCTTGTTAACGAACACCGGGGAGCTGTTTTTT. The encoded protein is CASSLLTNTGELFF.

V is TRBV5-1 and J is TRBJ2-5; a possible D gene is TRBD1 (6 bases). Germline values: CDR1 SGHRS, CDR2 YFSETQ. The V and J ends lost 1 base and 5 bases respectively, with 15 bases between them. The CDR3 is 15 amino acids. Written as DNA, the CDR3 is TGCGCCAGCAGCTTGTGGGCAGGGGTATGGGAGACCCAGTACTTC. Amino acids: CASSLWAGVWETQYF.

The rearrangement joins TRBV11-3 to TRBJ2-5; TRBD2 might be the D (5 bases). V was trimmed by 5 bases and J by 6 bases, leaving 13 bases between them. The CDR3 consists of 13 residues. CDR1 SGHNT and CDR2 YENEEA come from the germline V gene. The DNA for the CDR3 is TGTGCCAGCAGCCTGAACTGGGAGCAGACCCAGTACTTC. Translated: CASSLNWEQTQYF.

The J gene is TRBJ2-1, the V gene TRBV2; 7 nucleotides line up with TRBD2. This CDR3 is 16 amino acids long. Trimming removed 6 bases from V and 7 bases from J; junction bases left unmatched: 15. The germline V gene has CDR1 SNHLY and CDR2 FYNNEI. As DNA, the CDR3 is TGTGCCAGCAGGGCGTCCGTCTTGCTAGCGGATAATGAGCAGTTCTTC. It yields the protein CASRASVLLADNEQFF.

This chain uses TRBV5-6 with TRBJ2-1; 7 bases are shared with TRBD2. Germline V gene data show CDR1 as SGHDT and CDR2 as YYEEEE. The V segment lost 1 base and the J segment 2 bases; nucleotides outside the gene matches: 3. The CDR3 is 15 residues long. CDR3 coding DNA: TGTGCCAGCAGCTTGCTAGCGGATCCCTACAATGAGCAGTTCTTC. It codes for CASSLLADPYNEQFF. The whole variable domain, filled in from reference TRBV5-6 and TRBJ2-1, reads DAGVTQSPTHLIKTRGQQVTLRCSPKSGHDTVSWYQQALGQGPQFIFQYYEEEERQRGNFPDRFSGHQFPNYSSELNVNALLLGDSALYLCASSLLADPYNEQFFGPGTRLTVL.

The V call is TRBV19, the J call TRBJ2-7; D might be TRBD2 (6 bases). Trimming took off 10 bases at V and 3 bases at J, with 16 bases between the two ends. Germline lookup yields CDR1 LNHDA and CDR2 SQIVND (reference sequence). The CDR3 runs to 13 residues. The CDR3 is CATSGVLFYEQYF. CDR3 nucleotides: TGTGCCACTTCGGGAGTCTTATTCTACGAGCAGTACTTC.

This chain links TRBV18 with TRBJ2-1, with TRBD2 as a possible D gene (5 bases). The CDR3 loop spans 14 amino acids. Germline V gene sequence: CDR1 KGHSH, CDR2 LQKENI. Trimming stripped 5 bases from V and 6 bases from J, with 14 bases between. The CDR3 region is CASSASIGLNEQFF. CDR3 bases: TGTGCCAGCTCAGCGAGTATAGGACTCAATGAGCAGTTCTTC.

This clone was observed a handful of times. The chain recombines TRBV29-1 with TRBJ1-1; D unresolved. The germline V and J ends were trimmed by 4 bases and 7 bases, with 16 bases remaining between them. This CDR3 spans 13 amino acids. The germline V gene has CDR1 SQVTM and CDR2 ANQGSEA. In DNA, the CDR3 is TGCAGCGTTGGGGTACCAAAGGGTTTTGAAGCTTTCTTT. This encodes CSVGVPKGFEAFF.

This chain joins TRBV5-1 and TRBJ1-1; TRBD1 aligns across 12 bases. V shed 8 bases, J shed 4 bases, and the junction held 18 bases outside the gene matches. The CDR3 contains 18 residues. Germline V gene data show CDR1 as SGHRS and CDR2 as YFSETQ. As DNA, the CDR3 is TGCGCCAGTTCTTCCGGGACAGGGGGCGACCGGCAACTCACTGAAGCTTTCTTT. This translates into CASSSGTGGDRQLTEAFF.

The V and J genes are TRBV7-2 and TRBJ2-1; 12 bases line up with TRBD2. This CDR3 is 15 amino acids long. V shed 5 bases, J shed 7 bases, and the junction held 6 bases outside the gene matches. Germline CDR1 SGHTA, CDR2 FQGNSA. The CDR3 is CASSTRLAGANEQFF. DNA of the CDR3: TGTGCCAGCAGCACCCGACTAGCGGGAGCGAATGAGCAGTTCTTC.